These 31 T cell receptor beta chains were all obtained from the same sample, sequenced in a study of control samples from healthy donors and cancer patients. Clones were sequenced by immunoSEQ multiplex PCR, and TCRdb holds only the in-frame ones, with some missing. The sample shows 150,000 to 200,000 clones, roughly 88% of them seen only once. The sequenced sample consisted of blood. The receptors originated from a woman in her twenties or thirties in good health.

CDR3: CASSVGFGSGQPQHF. The CDR3 DNA reads as TGTGCCAGCAGTGTGGGTTTCGGCTCCGGGCAGCCCCAGCATTTT. The chain links TRBV2 to TRBJ1-5; D gene unclear. CDR3 length: 15 residues. Trimming took off 4 bases at V and 7 bases at J, with 17 bases between the two ends. Per germline, CDR1 SNHLY and CDR2 FYNNEI.

The rearrangement links TRBV5-4 to TRBJ1-6, with 10 bases aligning to TRBD1. This CDR3 is 15 amino acids long. The V and J ends lost 4 bases and 7 bases, in that order; junction bases with no gene match: 5. Per germline, CDR1 SGHNT and CDR2 YYREEE (reference sequence). This CDR3 reads CASSPLGQGNSPLHF. CDR3 coding DNA: TGTGCCAGCAGCCCCTTGGGACAGGGGAATTCACCCCTCCACTTT.

The J gene is TRBJ2-3, the V gene TRBV7-8; TRBD2 is a possible D gene (5 bases). V gave up 3 bases and J gave up 6 bases, with 16 bases separating them. Per the germline V gene, CDR1 is SGHVS and CDR2 is FQNEAQ. The CDR3 length is 15 residues. CDR3 region: CASSFPGLVRDTQYF. Here the CDR3 DNA reads TGTGCCAGCAGCTTTCCAGGACTTGTCCGGGATACGCAGTATTTT.

V usage is TRBV7-9 and J usage is TRBJ1-2, with D possibly matching TRBD1 (5 bases). The CDR3 is 13 amino acids. Between the trimmed V and J ends, which lost 7 bases and 6 bases, there was a span of 15 bases. Germline V gene lookup returns CDR1 SEHNR and CDR2 FQNEAQ (reference sequence). CDR3 region: CASTGIGGDGYTF. CDR3 in DNA: TGTGCCAGCACTGGGATTGGGGGGGATGGCTACACCTTC.

The chain has TRBV24-1 and TRBJ2-1; 8 bases align to TRBD2. Per germline, CDR1 KGHDR and CDR2 SFDVKD. The junction had 8 bases not matched to a gene; V was cut back by 3 bases and J by 8 bases. The length of the CDR3 is 15 residues. The CDR3 DNA follows: TGTGCCACCAGTGATAGGGGGACGGGGGGGGATGAGCAGTTCTTC. Translated, it gives CATSDRGTGGDEQFF.

The chain uses TRBV4-2 and TRBJ2-5; 8 positions agree with TRBD2. The germline V gene encodes CDR1 LGHNA and CDR2 YNFKEQ. The V segment lost 1 base and the J segment 2 bases; nucleotides outside the gene matches: 6. The CDR3 contains 16 residues. In DNA, the CDR3 is TGTGCCAGCAGCCAAGTAGCGGCGGGGGGACAAGAGACCCAGTACTTC. It yields the protein CASSQVAAGGQETQYF.

This chain uses TRBV29-1 with TRBJ1-2, with TRBD1 as a possible D gene (5 bases). From germline, CDR1 is SQVTM and CDR2 ANQGSEA. The CDR3 contains 15 residues. Trimming removed 1 base from V and 4 bases from J, with 16 bases in between. The CDR3 DNA is TGCAGCGTTGAAGTATACGGGGGGGACCCCTATGGCTACACCTTC. The encoded protein is CSVEVYGGDPYGYTF.

The chain couples TRBV6-1 to TRBJ2-7, with 7 bases lining up with TRBD2. The germline V gene has CDR1 MNHNS and CDR2 SASEGT. This CDR3 spans 15 amino acids. Losses at the gene ends were 0 bases for V and 1 base for J; bases not matched to a gene: 3. CDR3 loop: CASSEALSGSYEQYV. The CDR3 nucleotides read TGTGCCAGCAGTGAAGCCCTTAGCGGGTCCTACGAGCAGTACGTC.

The chain employs TRBV20-1 and TRBJ2-7; TRBD1 matches at 7 bases. The CDR3 has 13 residues. Germline values: CDR1 DFQATT, CDR2 SNEGSKA (reference sequence). Trimming took 3 bases from V and 5 from J; bases not matched to a gene: 7. CDR3 nucleotide sequence: TGCAGTGCTAGTGAACAGGGGTTCGACGAGCAGTACTTC. It encodes CSASEQGFDEQYF.

The rearrangement joins TRBV27 to TRBJ2-1; D perhaps matches TRBD1 (6 bases). Trimming pared 8 bases from V and 6 bases from J, leaving 17 bases between. CDR1 and CDR2 (germline): MNHEY, SMNVEV (reference sequence). The CDR3 contains 14 residues. The CDR3 is CASSPGTGFNEQFF. CDR3 sequence (DNA): TGTGCCAGCTCCCCCGGAACAGGGTTCAATGAGCAGTTCTTC.

The V call is TRBV6-6, the J call TRBJ1-6; D uncertain. Trimming took 2 bases from V and 8 from J, leaving 7 bases between them. Germline V CDR1 and CDR2: MNHNY, SVGAGI (reference sequence). The CDR3 contains 13 residues. CDR3 region: CASSYVDDSPLHF. CDR3 nucleotides: TGTGCCAGCAGTTACGTGGACGATTCACCCCTCCACTTT.

The CDR3 sequence is CASSLAGGNEKLFF. The DNA of the CDR3 is TGTGCCAGCAGCTTAGCAGGGGGGAATGAAAAACTGTTTTTT. The chain is built from TRBV7-9 and TRBJ1-4, with D perhaps matching TRBD1 (6 bases). Looked up from germline, CDR1 is SEHNR and CDR2 is FQNEAQ (reference sequence). This CDR3 is 14 amino acids long. V lost 0 bases to trimming and J lost 5 bases, with 7 bases between them. Complete variable domain (other parts from reference TRBV7-9 and TRBJ1-4): DTGVSQNPRHKITKRGQNVTFRCDPISEHNRLYWYRQTLGQGPEFLTYFQNEAQLEKSRLLSDRFSAERPKGSFSTLEIQRTEQGDSAMYLCASSLAGGNEKLFFGSGTQLSVL.

The genes are TRBV27 and TRBJ2-5; TRBD1 matches at 8 bases. Germline CDR1 is MNHEY and CDR2 is SMNVEV (reference sequence). The CDR3 sequence is 15 residues long. The V segment lost 5 bases and the J segment 5 bases; nucleotides outside the gene matches: 10. The CDR3 DNA reads TGTGCCAGCAGTCCACAACCTCGGACAGGGGAGACCCAGTACTTC. Translated, it gives CASSPQPRTGETQYF.

The V call is TRBV9, the J call TRBJ1-6; TRBD1 is a possible D gene (5 bases). V shed 3 bases and J shed 10 bases, with 17 bases lying between them. The CDR3 is 15 residues long. Germline V gene sequence: CDR1 SGDLS, CDR2 YYNGEE. The CDR3 DNA sequence: TGTGCCAGCAGCGGTCGGGGGGTAAGGGGATCACCCCTCCACTTT. It yields the protein CASSGRGVRGSPLHF.

The rearrangement joins TRBV9 to TRBJ1-1, with 7 positions matching TRBD1. Trimming took 6 bases from V and 1 from J; bases not matched to a gene: 6. Germline V CDR1 and CDR2: SGDLS, YYNGEE. The CDR3 loop spans 14 amino acids. The CDR3 loop is CASTRGTANTEAFF. CDR3 DNA: TGTGCCAGCACCCGGGGGACAGCGAACACTGAAGCTTTCTTT. Full variable domain (outside the CDR3, taken from reference TRBV9 and TRBJ1-1): DSGVTQTPKHLITATGQRVTLRCSPRSGDLSVYWYQQSLDQGLQFLIQYYNGEERAKGNILERFSAQQFPDLHSELNLSSLELGDSALYFCASTRGTANTEAFFGQGTRLTVV.

The chain links TRBV3-1 (or the pseudogene TRBV3-2) to TRBJ1-2; tentatively, D is TRBD1 (5 bases). The CDR3 consists of 17 residues. The germline V gene has CDR1 LGHDT and CDR2 YNNKEL (reference sequence). With 0 bases removed from V and 2 bases from J, the gap between germline ends came to 16 bases. The CDR3 DNA reads as TGTGCCAGCAGCCAAGATCTACAGGCCCATCTCAACTATGGCTACACCTTC. Protein product: CASSQDLQAHLNYGYTF.

Concerning this clone: Other nucleotide sequences in the sample specify the same CDR3. CDR3: CASSLGVGNQPQHF. The CDR3 region has the DNA TGTGCCAGCAGCTTAGGTGTTGGGAATCAGCCCCAGCATTTT. The J gene is TRBJ1-5, the V gene TRBV7-8; no firm D call. Trimming shortened V by 1 base and J by 4 bases, and 8 bases separated the two germline ends. This CDR3 region has 14 residues. CDR1 and CDR2 from the germline V gene are SGHVS and FQNEAQ.

This sequence joins TRBV19 and TRBJ2-7; possibly TRBD1 for D (6 bases). The V and J ends lost 3 bases and 3 bases respectively, with 15 bases between them. This CDR3 has 15 residues. The V gene's germline CDR1 is LNHDA and CDR2 SQIVND (reference sequence). The CDR3 DNA reads as TGTGCCAGTAGTATCGCTTTGACAGGAAACTACGAGCAGTACTTC. It specifies CASSIALTGNYEQYF.

V is TRBV6-5 and J is TRBJ2-7; 11 bases map to TRBD1. Germline V gives CDR1 MNHEY, CDR2 SVGAGI. The V and J ends lost 6 bases and 4 bases, in that order; junction bases with no gene match: 2. This CDR3 comprises 13 residues. CDR3 region: CASRRDRGYEQYV. The CDR3 bases are TGTGCCAGCAGGCGGGACAGGGGGTACGAGCAGTACGTC.

The chain uses TRBV7-9 and TRBJ1-4; D call uncertain. The CDR3 runs to 14 residues. Germline V gene data show CDR1 as SEHNR and CDR2 as FQNEAQ (reference sequence). Trimming removed 4 bases at V and 8 bases at J, with 14 bases between. For the CDR3, the DNA is TGTGCCAGCAGCTCCCCGGGGTTTGGCGAAAAACTGTTTTTT. Amino acids: CASSSPGFGEKLFF. The complete variable domain, with remaining parts taken from reference TRBV7-9 and TRBJ1-4, reads DTGVSQNPRHKITKRGQNVTFRCDPISEHNRLYWYRQTLGQGPEFLTYFQNEAQLEKSRLLSDRFSAERPKGSFSTLEIQRTEQGDSAMYLCASSSPGFGEKLFFGSGTQLSVL.

V usage is TRBV5-4 and J usage is TRBJ2-3; TRBD1 might be the D (5 bases). The germline V gene has CDR1 SGHNT and CDR2 YYREEE (reference sequence). This CDR3 region has 14 residues. The V end lost 0 bases, the J end lost 3 bases, and 8 bases lay between the germline ends. The chain's CDR3 is CASSLDRLTDTQYF. As DNA, the CDR3 is TGTGCCAGCAGCTTGGACAGGCTAACAGATACGCAGTATTTT.

The chain is built from TRBV9 and TRBJ1-6, with 7 nucleotides matching TRBD1. The CDR3 totals 14 residues. Germline V gene data show CDR1 as SGDLS and CDR2 as YYNGEE. V lost 3 bases and J lost 10; bases outside the gene matches: 7. The DNA of the CDR3 is TGTGCCAGCAGCGCCCAGGGGGGCGAATCACCCCTCCACTTT. Amino acids: CASSAQGGESPLHF.

This chain uses TRBV9 with TRBJ2-7; 11 bases agree with TRBD1. Germline V lookup: CDR1 SGDLS, CDR2 YYNGEE. Trimming cost V 3 bases and J 7 bases; bases outside gene matches: 18. This CDR3 region has 18 residues. The CDR3 protein is CASSGKLLRTGGFEEQYF. CDR3 sequence (DNA): TGTGCCAGCAGCGGAAAACTTTTAAGGACAGGGGGCTTCGAGGAGCAGTACTTC.

This clone occurred once. V gene TRBV7-2 combines with J gene TRBJ2-2; D unresolved. From germline, CDR1 is SGHTA and CDR2 FQGNSA. The CDR3 consists of 14 residues. V lost 0 bases and J lost 6, with 8 bases in between. The CDR3 bases are TGTGCCAGCAGCTTAGCCTGGCCCGCCGGGGAGCTGTTTTTT. It codes for CASSLAWPAGELFF.

In this sample, this clone turned up a few times. The chain is built from TRBV2 and TRBJ2-2; no firm D call. The CDR3 has 11 amino acids. V was shortened by 11 bases and J by 7 bases, with 11 bases between the two germline ends. Per germline, CDR1 SNHLY and CDR2 FYNNEI. This chain's CDR3 is CAPTGGGELFF. The DNA for the CDR3 is TGTGCCCCTACGGGCGGCGGGGAGCTGTTTTTT.

The chain is built from TRBV6-5 and TRBJ2-7, with TRBD2 matching 14 bases. CDR1 and CDR2 (germline): MNHEY, SVGAGI. The CDR3 loop spans 16 amino acids. The trim removed 4 bases at V and 6 bases at J, leaving 8 bases unmatched. The CDR3 coding sequence is TGTGCCAGCAGTTTGACTAGCGGGGGGGCCATTTTCGAGCAGTACGTC. The encoded protein is CASSLTSGGAIFEQYV.

The chain carries TRBV6-5 and TRBJ2-7, with 7 bases lining up with TRBD1. Germline CDR1 MNHEY, CDR2 SVGAGI. The CDR3 covers 14 residues. Germline trimming cut 5 bases from V and 5 bases from J; bases unmatched to any gene: 9. CDR3 sequence (DNA): TGTGCCAGCAGTAGACAGGGTATAATCGACGAGCAGTACTTC. Translated, it gives CASSRQGIIDEQYF.

This clone is a singleton in its sample. This chain links TRBV6-5 with TRBJ1-1; maybe TRBD1 (5 bases). There are 14 residues in the CDR3. The V gene lost 6 bases and the J gene lost 4 bases, with 15 bases spanning the gap. Looked up from germline, CDR1 is MNHEY and CDR2 is SVGAGI. CDR3 region: CASSAGTASTEAFF. CDR3 nucleotide sequence: TGTGCCAGCAGCGCCGGGACTGCAAGCACTGAAGCTTTCTTT.

This chain links TRBV11-3 with TRBJ2-3; no clear D. This CDR3 has 11 amino acids. Deletions cut 1 base from V and 4 bases from J, with 0 bases between. Germline assignment: CDR1 SGHNT and CDR2 YENEEA. CDR3 coding DNA: TGTGCCAGCAGCTTAGCAGATACGCAGTATTTT. Translation: CASSLADTQYF.

This rearrangement joins TRBV12-5 to TRBJ2-2; perhaps TRBD1 as D (5 bases). CDR3 size: 12 residues. Germline V gene data show CDR1 as LGHNT and CDR2 as FRNRAP. V gave up 8 bases and J gave up 5 bases, with 9 bases separating them. CDR3 coding DNA: TGTGCTAGTCGGGCAGGGACCGGGGAGCTGTTTTTT. Translating gives CASRAGTGELFF.

V is TRBV13 and J is TRBJ2-3; D is possibly TRBD2 (5 bases). CDR1 is PRHDT, CDR2 FYEKMQ, per germline (reference sequence). This CDR3 contains 16 residues. Trimming took 1 base from V and 4 from J, leaving 15 bases between them. CDR3 protein: CASSLARVAGADTQYF. In DNA form, the CDR3 reads TGTGCCAGCAGCTTAGCCCGCGTCGCGGGCGCAGATACGCAGTATTTT.